This TCR beta chain was recorded in a study of shared clonotypes between healthy human individuals. From germline, CDR1 is SQVTM and CDR2 ANQGSEA. The CDR3 is made up of 8 amino acids. Assay: immunoSEQ multiplex PCR; the TCRdb copy retains only in-frame clones and omits some. The data hold approximately 500,000 clones, with about 85% observed a single time. The source is a woman in her thirties or forties in good health. Some clones in this sample may be carry-over from other donors' samples. Specimen: PBMCs. The rearrangement uses TRBV29-1 and TRBJ2-7; TRBD1 is a possible D gene (5 bases). The CDR3 spells CDQGEQYF. The CDR3 nucleotides are TGCGATCAGGGCGAGCAGTACTTC.